This T cell receptor beta chain was captured in a study of cytomegalovirus exposure and HLA in healthy donors (TCRdb year 2017). For the study in its entirety: An earlier analysis of approximately 640 of the donors reported roughly 270 Gb of sequence data and 117 million unique TCR beta sequences from 150 million to 200 million T cells. An early release that covered approximately 600 HLA-typed donors contained around 300 gigabases of sequencing data and around 80 million unique TCR sequences. The genetic ancestry cluster associated with self-reported Caucasian donors included approximately 85% of the roughly 400 genotyped donors. The study aimed to test whether signatures of past pathogen exposure could be identified by cataloging public T cell receptors. The study profiled the T cell repertoires of more than 500 subjects by immunosequencing and related them to cytomegalovirus serostatus. In addition to the first cohort of 666 subjects, a separate validation cohort of approximately 120 different subjects was used. To predict cytomegalovirus infection status, the study combined high-throughput TCR immunosequencing, statistical association of individual TCRs with disease status, and machine learning. To study patterns of TCR occurrence, a later analysis re-analyzed previously published TCR beta repertoires from 500 to 850 donors and added high-resolution HLA genotyping. Rather than drawing on any new phenotypic data, the later analysis identified candidate immune exposures from TCR beta sequences and the way those sequences occurred across donors. To decide whether each TCR beta V gene segment behaved as functional or pseudogenic, an earlier analysis of nearly 600 of the donors relied on high-throughput TCR beta sequencing. Alongside the repertoire data, information on donor age, sex, ethnicity and CMV serostatus was compiled. In a later genetic analysis, genome-wide SNP genotypes for about three fifths of the roughly 670 donors were used, and that subset was treated as a discovery cohort. All discovery cohort repertoires had been generated on a single sequencing platform. Class I and class II HLA loci were covered by the typing at four-digit resolution. Typing coverage differed by locus: A, B, C, DRB1 and DQB1 were typed in roughly 629-630 donors, DQA1 in 500 to 550, DPA1 in 600 to 610, and DPB1 in roughly 470. Four or five DR-DQ haplotypes were handled as single units for association and clustering because linkage in the cohort was strong. Among about 370 genotyped donors of the cohort, an average of around 240,000 unique TCR beta nucleotide sequences was sequenced per donor, of which roughly 17% were non-productive. General findings and caveats noted by the study authors: Correlated functional status among segregating V segments might be attributable to linkage disequilibrium, but an unknown experimental factor could not be ruled out. Some IMGT-functional V segments, including TRBV6-2 and TRBV6-3, could not be told apart with the 87-base-pair reads, so those segments were excluded. A later analysis found that HLA-associated TCR beta chains were more clonally expanded and had lower generation probabilities than equally common non-associated chains. In a later genetic analysis, a missense DCLRE1C variant was associated with V-gene and J-gene trimming of TCR beta chains, and the association was replicated in an independent cohort. An earlier analysis of some 560 of the donors showed that most TCR beta V segments appeared in productive rearrangements either about 87% or about 30% of the time, which broadly matched IMGT annotations. According to the authors, the approach could potentially be generalized to other disease states and immunological phenotypes. CMV serostatus was the only immune exposure information available for the cohort. About 17 rarely observed V segments, including chromosome 9 orphons, were excluded from the earlier analysis of 550 to 700 of the donors because counts were too low. In a later analysis, 15,000 to 20,000 TCR beta sequences were associated with specific HLA alleles at a false discovery rate of 0.05. In both the original and validation cohorts, the classifier was reported to diagnose cytomegalovirus status with high specificity and sensitivity. The sequencing pipeline was judged likely to have produced a cluster of highly shared sequence variants as a technical artifact. In this cohort, only TCR beta chains were sequenced, and detectable features were limited by the absence of alpha or paired-chain data. Assigning TCR associations to individual alleles was difficult when HLA alleles, especially DR and DQ, strongly co-occurred. In the study, 150 to 200 TCR beta chains were listed as associated with cytomegalovirus. A further reported finding was that TCR beta sequences accurately predicted the HLA-A and HLA-B alleles for most subjects in the first cohort. In a later analysis, TCR association rates were found to vary across HLA loci, with the most associated TCRs seen for DRB1 alleles and the fewest for HLA-C alleles. According to a later analysis, parvovirus B19, influenza, CMV and Epstein-Barr virus appeared linked to several top co-occurrence clusters. Because HLA typing was unavailable for some donors at each locus, only the typed subset was used in association tests. Across donors, most TCR sequences were observed very rarely, whereas some public TCRs were present in many individuals. In vitro tests confirmed that a few of the cytomegalovirus-associated TCR beta chains recognize cytomegalovirus antigens. Presence/absence analyses assumed roughly uniform sequencing depth across donors, an assumption that may not hold. In a later genetic analysis, fewer N-insertions in productive TCRs were reported among donors in an Asian-associated ancestry cluster than the approximately 710-donor mean. In a later analysis, most CMV-associated TCR beta chains were found to appear HLA-restricted, with HLA associations seemingly driven largely by CMV exposure.

Libraries came from the immunoSEQ multiplex PCR assay. The multiplex PCR relied on a mix of 60 forward primers for TCR Vbeta segments and 13 reverse primers for TCR Jbeta segments. The CDR3 region of rearranged TCR beta genes was amplified from genomic DNA with a multiplex PCR assay. On the Illumina HiSeq System, the amplified TCR beta libraries were sequenced as 87-base-pair reads. In the paper's pipeline: In a later analysis, some 80 million unique TCR beta chains were counted across the 666 repertoires, and approximately 11 million of these chains were shared by at least two donors. To remove PCR and sequencing errors, raw reads were error-corrected and collapsed into unique sequences using a nearest-neighbor algorithm that merged closely related sequences. Alignment of CDR3 sequences to IMGT reference sequences was used to assign V, D and J gene segments. For a sequence to be retained, a match of at least six nucleotides to both a V gene segment and a J gene segment was required. A rearrangement was called productive if the CDR3 had no stop codons and remained in frame with V and J, and every other rearrangement was called non-productive. CDR3 was defined according to IMGT convention as the region running from the second conserved V-encoded cysteine to the conserved J-encoded phenylalanine. The earlier analysis of 500 to 750 of the donors excluded any sequence lacking an unambiguous match to a single V gene segment. An earlier analysis of almost 600 of the donors classified V segments as functional when productive rearrangements were above 56.7% and as segregating when the standard deviation between donors was above 5%. To diagnose cytomegalovirus status from the catalog of TCR beta chain sequences, a statistical classification framework was built. V and J gene assignment, in a later analysis, came from comparing TCR nucleotide sequences with IMGT/GENE-DB human TR gene sequences. A later analysis assigned CDR3 sequences and most-parsimonious VDJ recombination scenarios with the TCRdist pipeline. A later analysis defined each TCR beta chain by its CDR3 amino acid sequence plus V-gene family, and excluded reads lacking a unique V-gene family. As a way to deal with suspected cross-contamination and a sequencing artifact, a later analysis dropped more than 500 nucleotide sequences that were highly shared and had low generation probability. In a later analysis, a clonal expansion index was calculated for each public chain from normalized within-repertoire ranks of inferred template counts. In a later analysis, generation probabilities were computed with a VDJ recombination model fitted to out-of-frame rearrangements, and the resulting probabilities were checked against IGoR. Hypergeometric tests were used in a later analysis to score TCR-TCR, TCR-HLA and TCR-CMV co-occurrence, with a repertoire-size bias correction applied to the TCR pairs. In a later analysis, false discovery rates were estimated by permuting HLA or CMV assignments 20 times. In a later analysis, co-occurring TCRs were grouped using DBSCAN, with TCRdist sequence similarity added in when clustering inside HLA-allele-positive subsets. Co-occurrence clustering excluded repertoires with fewer than 30,000 or more than 120,000 public chains, plus five with anomalous nucleotide sharing. TCRdb took over this immuneACCESS table, retaining in-frame rearrangements with V and J assigned. Such tables are incomplete; in checked studies, under half of the missing clones stem from an unresolved V gene, and the remainder is unexplained. V and J calls plus clone size are reproduced from that table; the DNA served to infer D and trimming. This sample holds around 140,000 clones; roughly three quarters were observed only once. Roughly 1.1% of the sample goes to the ten largest clones.

From the cysteine up to the phenylalanine, the CDR3 has a length of 13 residues. Only the CDR3 DNA is retained, 39 bases long and in frame from the first base. CDR1 is given as GTSNPN and CDR2 as SVGIG, both from the germline V gene (reference sequence). The trim is 4 bases for V and 4 bases for J, with a gap of 13 bases between the germline ends. Note on this clone: Its antigen specificity is not known. No much larger clone exists at a distance of one base, and base qualities are not known.

The cohort was made up of approximately 700 healthy bone marrow donors. Cohort members were all nominally healthy when sampled, although unrecorded immune exposures were likely present. The donor tested CMV seronegative, placing the donor among the 350 to 400 seronegative members of the cohort. Each donor provided a peripheral blood sample, and peripheral blood mononuclear cells were used for TCR beta sequencing. Genomic DNA was extracted from the blood cell samples with the Qiagen DNeasy Blood Extraction Kit. This chain is built from TRBV30 and TRBJ1-1; TRBD1 is perhaps the D gene, given 5 matching bases. Sequencing used PBMCs. The TCR comes from a male donor in good health and CMV-seronegative. In nucleotides, the sequence is TGTGCCTGGACTCCCGGGGGGTCCACTGAAGCTTTCTTT. It specifies CAWTPGGSTEAFF.